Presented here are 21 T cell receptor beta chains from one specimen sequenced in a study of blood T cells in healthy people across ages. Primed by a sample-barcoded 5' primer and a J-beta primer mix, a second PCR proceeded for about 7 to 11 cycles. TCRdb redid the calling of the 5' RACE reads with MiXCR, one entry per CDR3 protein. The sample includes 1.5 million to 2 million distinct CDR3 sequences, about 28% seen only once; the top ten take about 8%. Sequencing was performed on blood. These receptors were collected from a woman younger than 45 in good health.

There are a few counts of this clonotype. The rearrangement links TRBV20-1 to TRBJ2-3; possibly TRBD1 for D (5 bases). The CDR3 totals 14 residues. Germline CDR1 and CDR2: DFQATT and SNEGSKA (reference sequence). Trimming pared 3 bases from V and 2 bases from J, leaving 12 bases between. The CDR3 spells CSASKQAATDTQYF. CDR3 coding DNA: TGCAGTGCTAGTAAACAGGCCGCCACAGATACGCAGTATTTT.

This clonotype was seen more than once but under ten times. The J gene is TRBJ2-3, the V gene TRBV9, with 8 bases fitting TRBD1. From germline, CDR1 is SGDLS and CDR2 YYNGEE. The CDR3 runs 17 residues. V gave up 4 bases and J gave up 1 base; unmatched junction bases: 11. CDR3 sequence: CASSTTDRAPRTDTQYF. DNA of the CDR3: TGTGCCAGCAGCACGACGGACAGGGCCCCCCGCACAGATACGCAGTATTTT.

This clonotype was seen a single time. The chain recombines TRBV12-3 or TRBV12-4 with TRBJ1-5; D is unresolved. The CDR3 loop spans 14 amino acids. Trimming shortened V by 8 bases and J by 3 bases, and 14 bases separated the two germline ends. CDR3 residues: CASPSGSVNQPQHF. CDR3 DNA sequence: TGTGCCAGCCCCTCCGGGAGTGTCAATCAGCCCCAGCATTTT.

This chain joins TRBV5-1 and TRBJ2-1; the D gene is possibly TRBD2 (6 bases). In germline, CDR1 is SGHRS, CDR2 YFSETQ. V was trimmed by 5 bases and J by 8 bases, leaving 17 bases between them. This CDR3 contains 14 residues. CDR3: CASRQGGALYEQFF. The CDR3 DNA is TGCGCCAGCAGGCAGGGCGGGGCTCTATATGAGCAGTTCTTC.

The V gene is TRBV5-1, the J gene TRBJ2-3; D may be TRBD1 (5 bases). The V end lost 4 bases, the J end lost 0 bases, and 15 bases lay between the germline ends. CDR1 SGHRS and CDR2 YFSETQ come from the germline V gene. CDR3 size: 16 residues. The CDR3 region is CASSARQSRSTDTQYF. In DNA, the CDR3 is TGCGCCAGCAGCGCCCGACAGAGTAGGAGCACAGATACGCAGTATTTT.

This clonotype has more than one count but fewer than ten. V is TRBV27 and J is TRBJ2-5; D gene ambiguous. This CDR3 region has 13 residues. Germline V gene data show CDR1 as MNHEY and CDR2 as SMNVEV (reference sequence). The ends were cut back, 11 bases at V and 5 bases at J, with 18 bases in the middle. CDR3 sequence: CAAHFISRETQYF. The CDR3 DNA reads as TGTGCCGCTCACTTTATCTCCCGGGAGACCCAGTACTTC.

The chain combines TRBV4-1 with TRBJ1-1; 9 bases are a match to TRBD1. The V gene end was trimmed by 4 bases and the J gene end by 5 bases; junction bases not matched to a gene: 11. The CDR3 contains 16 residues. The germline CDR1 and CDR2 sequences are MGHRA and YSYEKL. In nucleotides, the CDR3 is TGCGCCAGCAGCCTCCACGGGGGGACAGGGAGAACTGAAGCTTTCTTT. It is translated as CASSLHGGTGRTEAFF.

CDR3 loop: CASSQQRKQYF. CDR3 DNA sequence: TGTGCCAGCAGTCAACAACGCAAGCAGTACTTC. The J gene is TRBJ2-5, the V gene TRBV6-2 or TRBV6-3; D uncertain. This CDR3 is 11 amino acids long. Deletions cut 5 bases from V and 11 bases from J, with 12 bases between. Germline V gene lookup returns CDR1 MNHEY and CDR2 SVGEGT.

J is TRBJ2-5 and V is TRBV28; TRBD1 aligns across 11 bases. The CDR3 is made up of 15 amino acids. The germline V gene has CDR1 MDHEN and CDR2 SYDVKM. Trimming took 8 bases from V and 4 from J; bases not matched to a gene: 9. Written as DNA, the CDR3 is TGTGCCAGCGGGTTGTCTGGGACAGGGGGAGAGACCCAGTACTTC. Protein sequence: CASGLSGTGGETQYF.

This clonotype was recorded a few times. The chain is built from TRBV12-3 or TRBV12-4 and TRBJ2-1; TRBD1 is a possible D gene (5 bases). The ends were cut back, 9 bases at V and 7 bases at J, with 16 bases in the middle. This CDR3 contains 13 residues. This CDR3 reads CASRQGWGNEQFF. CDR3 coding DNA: TGTGCCAGTCGCCAGGGATGGGGTAATGAGCAGTTCTTC.

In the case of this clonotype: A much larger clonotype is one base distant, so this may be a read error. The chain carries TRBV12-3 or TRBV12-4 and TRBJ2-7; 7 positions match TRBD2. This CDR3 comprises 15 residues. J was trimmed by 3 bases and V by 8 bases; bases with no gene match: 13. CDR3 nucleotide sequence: TGTGCCAGCCGCCGGGGTGCGGGGGATCGCTACGAGCAGTACTTC. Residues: CASRRGAGDRYEQYF.

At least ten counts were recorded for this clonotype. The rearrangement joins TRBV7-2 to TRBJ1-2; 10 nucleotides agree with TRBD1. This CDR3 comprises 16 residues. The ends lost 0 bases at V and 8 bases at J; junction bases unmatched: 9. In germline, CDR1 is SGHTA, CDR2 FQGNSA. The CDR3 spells CASSLAGQGSLSGYTF. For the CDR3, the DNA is TGTGCCAGCAGCTTAGCGGGACAGGGGAGTTTAAGCGGCTACACCTTC.

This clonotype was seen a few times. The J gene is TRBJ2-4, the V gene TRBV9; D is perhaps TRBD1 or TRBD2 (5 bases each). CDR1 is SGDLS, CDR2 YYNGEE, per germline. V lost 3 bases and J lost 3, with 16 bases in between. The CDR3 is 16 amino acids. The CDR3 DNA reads TGTGCCAGCAGCGCCACGGGACGAGAGGACAAAAACATTCAGTACTTC. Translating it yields CASSATGREDKNIQYF.

DNA for the CDR3: TGTGCCAGCAGCGCCCTTCTTTACAGTACAGATACGCAGTATTTT. It is translated as CASSALLYSTDTQYF. The chain combines TRBV9 with TRBJ2-3, with D unresolved. CDR1 and CDR2 from the germline V gene are SGDLS and YYNGEE. With 3 bases removed from V and 3 bases from J, the gap between germline ends came to 14 bases. This CDR3 has 15 amino acids.

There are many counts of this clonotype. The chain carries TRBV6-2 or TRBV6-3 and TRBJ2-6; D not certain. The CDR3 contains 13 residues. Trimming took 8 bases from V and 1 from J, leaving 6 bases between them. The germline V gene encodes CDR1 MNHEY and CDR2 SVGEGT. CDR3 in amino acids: CASGMSGANVLTF. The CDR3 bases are TGTGCCAGCGGCATGTCTGGGGCCAACGTCCTGACTTTC.

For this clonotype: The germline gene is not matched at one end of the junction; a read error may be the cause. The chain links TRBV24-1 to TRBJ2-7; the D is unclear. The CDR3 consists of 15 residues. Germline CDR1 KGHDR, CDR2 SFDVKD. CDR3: CATSDLAQFTYGQYF. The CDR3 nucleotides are TGTGCCACCAGTGATTTGGCGCAGTTCACCTACGGGCAGTACTTC.

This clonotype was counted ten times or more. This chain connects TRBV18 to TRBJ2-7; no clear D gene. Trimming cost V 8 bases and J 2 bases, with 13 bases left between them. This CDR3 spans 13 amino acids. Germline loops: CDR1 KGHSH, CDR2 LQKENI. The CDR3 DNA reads TGTGCCAGCAGCCCGACACGAACCTACGAGCAGTACTTC. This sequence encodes CASSPTRTYEQYF.

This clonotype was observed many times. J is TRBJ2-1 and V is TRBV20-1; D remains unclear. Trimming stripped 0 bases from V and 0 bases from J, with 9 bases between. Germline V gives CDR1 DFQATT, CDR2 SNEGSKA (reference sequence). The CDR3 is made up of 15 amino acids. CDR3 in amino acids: CSARDPGASYNEQFF. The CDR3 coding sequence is TGCAGTGCTAGAGATCCGGGCGCCTCCTACAATGAGCAGTTCTTC.

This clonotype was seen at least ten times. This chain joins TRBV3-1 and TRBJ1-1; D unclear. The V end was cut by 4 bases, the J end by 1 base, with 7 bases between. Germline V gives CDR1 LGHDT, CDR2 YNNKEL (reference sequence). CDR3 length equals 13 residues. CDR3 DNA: TGTGCCAGCAGCCGCCTAGCGAACACTGAAGCTTTCTTT. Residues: CASSRLANTEAFF.

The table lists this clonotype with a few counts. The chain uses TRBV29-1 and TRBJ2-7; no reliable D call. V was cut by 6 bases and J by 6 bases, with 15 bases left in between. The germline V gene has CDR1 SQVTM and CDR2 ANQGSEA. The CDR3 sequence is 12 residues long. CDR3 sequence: CSVASTESEQYF. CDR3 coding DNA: TGCAGCGTGGCCTCCACAGAGTCCGAGCAGTACTTC.

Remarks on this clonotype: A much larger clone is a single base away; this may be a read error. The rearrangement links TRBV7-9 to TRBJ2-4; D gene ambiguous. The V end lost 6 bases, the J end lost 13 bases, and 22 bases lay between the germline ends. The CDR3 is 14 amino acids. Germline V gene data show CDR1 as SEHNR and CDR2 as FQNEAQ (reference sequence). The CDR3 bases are TGTGCCAGCAGTAGGATAGGGAATTTTGATGAGCAGTACTTC. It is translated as CASSRIGNFDEQYF.